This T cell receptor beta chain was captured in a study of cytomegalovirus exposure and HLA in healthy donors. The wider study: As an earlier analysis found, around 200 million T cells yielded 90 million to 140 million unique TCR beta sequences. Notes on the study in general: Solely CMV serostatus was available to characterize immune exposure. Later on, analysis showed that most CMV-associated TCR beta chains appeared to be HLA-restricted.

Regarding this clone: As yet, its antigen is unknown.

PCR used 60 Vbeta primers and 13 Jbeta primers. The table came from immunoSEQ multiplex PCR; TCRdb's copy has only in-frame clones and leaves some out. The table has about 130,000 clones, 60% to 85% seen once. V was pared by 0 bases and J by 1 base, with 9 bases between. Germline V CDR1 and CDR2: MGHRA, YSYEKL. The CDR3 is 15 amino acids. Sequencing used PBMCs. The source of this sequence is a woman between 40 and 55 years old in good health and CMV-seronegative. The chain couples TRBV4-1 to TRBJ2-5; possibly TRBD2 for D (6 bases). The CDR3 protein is CASSQEMGLQETQYF. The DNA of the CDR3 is TGCGCCAGCAGCCAAGAAATGGGACTCCAAGAGACCCAGTACTTC.